This T cell receptor (beta chain) stems from a study of blood T cell repertoires in COVID-19. Looking at the study overall: The samples span acute and convalescent COVID-19 from the United States, Italy and Spain. Nucleic acid was either cDNA or gDNA, and it came from T cells, B-cell-depleted T cells, or PBMCs.

Trimming cost V 0 bases and J 3 bases; bases outside gene matches: 13. This CDR3 is 20 amino acids long. CDR1 and CDR2 from the germline V gene are MNHEY and SMNVEV (reference sequence). This table comes from immunoSEQ multiplex PCR, and its TCRdb copy is limited to in-frame clones, with some not included. Of roughly 230,000 clones detected, about 88% appear once; the ten largest clones hold around 0.97%. Sequencing was carried out using peripheral blood. This receptor was obtained from a man between 35 and 55 years old with acute or convalescent COVID-19. V usage is TRBV27 and J usage is TRBJ2-1, with 11 bases aligning to TRBD1. The CDR3 DNA sequence: TGTGCCAGCAGTTTATCCGCGGGACAGGGGGTTATCGGCTACTACAATGAGCAGTTCTTC. This sequence encodes CASSLSAGQGVIGYYNEQFF.